This TCR beta chain was captured in a study of blood T cell repertoires in COVID-19. The overall study: Both acute and convalescent COVID-19 samples were obtained from the United States, Italy and Spain.

Generated by immunoSEQ multiplex PCR, the TCRdb table keeps only in-frame clones and is missing some. The sample comprises about 100,000 clones, 70% to 90% of which are singletons, and approximately 5.3% rests with the top ten. Germline V gene data show CDR1 as ENHRY and CDR2 as SYGVKD. Trimming stripped 5 bases from V and 0 bases from J, with 11 bases between. CDR3 length equals 15 residues. Sequencing input: peripheral blood. The source is a human donor in a cohort sampled during active COVID-19. The genes are TRBV10-3 and TRBJ1-3; D might be TRBD1 (5 bases). The chain's CDR3 is CAISKDTSSGNTIYF. The CDR3 DNA reads TGTGCCATCAGTAAGGACACAAGCTCTGGAAACACCATATATTTT.